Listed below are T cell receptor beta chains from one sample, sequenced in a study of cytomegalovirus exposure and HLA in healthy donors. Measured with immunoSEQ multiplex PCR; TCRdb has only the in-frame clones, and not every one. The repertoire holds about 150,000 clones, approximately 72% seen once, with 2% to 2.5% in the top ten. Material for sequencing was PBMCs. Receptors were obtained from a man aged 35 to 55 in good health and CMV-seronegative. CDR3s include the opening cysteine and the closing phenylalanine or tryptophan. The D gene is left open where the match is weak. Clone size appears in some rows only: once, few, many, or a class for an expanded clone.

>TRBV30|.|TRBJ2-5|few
CAWSGVGYGPETQYF
TGTGCCTGGAGTGGTGTCGGTTATGGGCCGGAGACCCAGTACTTC
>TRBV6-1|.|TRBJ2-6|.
CATGGSGANVLTF
TGTGCCACAGGGGGGTCGGGGGCCAACGTCCTGACTTTC
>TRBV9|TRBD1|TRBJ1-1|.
CASSSRDRGYPEAFF
TGTGCCAGCAGCAGCCGGGACAGGGGTTACCCTGAAGCTTTCTTT
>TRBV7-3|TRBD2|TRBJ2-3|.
CASSPSGGATDTQYF
TGTGCCAGCAGCCCTAGCGGGGGGGCAACAGATACGCAGTATTTT
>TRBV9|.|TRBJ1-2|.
CASSPGDFYGYTF
TGTGCCAGCAGCCCCGGGGACTTCTATGGCTACACCTTC
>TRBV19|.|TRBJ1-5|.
CASTSLGGKYSNQPQHF
TGTGCCAGTACCTCCCTGGGAGGGAAATATAGCAATCAGCCCCAGCATTTT
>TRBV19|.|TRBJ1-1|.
CASSTGGNTEAFF
TGTGCCAGTAGTACGGGGGGGAACACTGAAGCTTTCTTT
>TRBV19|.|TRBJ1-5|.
CASMGFQGNRPQHF
TGTGCCAGTATGGGATTCCAGGGTAATCGGCCCCAGCATTTT
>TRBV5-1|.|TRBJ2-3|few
CASNSRVGTDTQYF
TGCGCCAGCAATTCCCGGGTTGGGACAGATACGCAGTATTTT
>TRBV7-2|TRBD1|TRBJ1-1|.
CASSLGQGNTEAFF
TGTGCCAGCAGCTTAGGACAGGGGAACACTGAAGCTTTCTTT
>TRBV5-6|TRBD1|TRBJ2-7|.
CASSLGTGVPHPQYF
TGTGCCAGCAGCTTGGGCACAGGGGTCCCCCACCCGCAGTACTTC
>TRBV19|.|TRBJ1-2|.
CASSIDRFEGYTF
TGTGCCAGTAGTATAGATCGTTTCGAGGGCTACACCTTC
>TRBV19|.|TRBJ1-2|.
CASCPGGNRVGYTF
TGTGCCAGCTGCCCGGGGGGAAACAGGGTTGGCTACACCTTC
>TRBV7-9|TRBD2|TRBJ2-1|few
CAQVAGGLDNEQFF
TGTGCCCAGGTCGCGGGGGGATTAGACAATGAGCAGTTCTTC
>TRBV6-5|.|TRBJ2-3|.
CASTLSWADADTQYF
TGTGCCAGCACCCTCTCCTGGGCAGATGCAGATACGCAGTATTTT
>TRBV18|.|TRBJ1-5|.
CASSPPGNQPQHF
TGTGCCAGCTCACCGCCGGGCAATCAGCCCCAGCATTTT
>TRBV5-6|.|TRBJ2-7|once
CASSLGPPTRYEQYF
TGTGCCAGCAGCTTGGGGCCACCGACTCGCTACGAGCAGTACTTC
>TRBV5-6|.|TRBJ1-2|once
CASSLGTSNYGYTF
TGTGCCAGCAGCTTGGGGACTTCAAACTATGGCTACACCTTC
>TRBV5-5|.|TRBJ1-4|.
CASDDRNNEKLFF
TGTGCCAGCGACGACAGGAATAATGAAAAACTGTTTTTT
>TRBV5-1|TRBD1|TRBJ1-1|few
CASRPGGVTEAFF
TGCGCCAGCAGGCCAGGGGGCGTCACTGAAGCTTTCTTT
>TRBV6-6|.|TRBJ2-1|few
CASSYPETGNEQFF
TGTGCCAGCAGTTACCCGGAGACAGGCAATGAGCAGTTCTTC
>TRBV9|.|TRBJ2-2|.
CASTYRVGTGELFF
TGTGCCAGCACCTACAGGGTAGGCACCGGGGAGCTGTTTTTT
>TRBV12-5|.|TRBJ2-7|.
CASGFDSTSSYEQYF
TGTGCTAGTGGTTTCGACAGCACAAGCTCCTACGAGCAGTACTTC
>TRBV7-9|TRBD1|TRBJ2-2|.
CASQDRGTGFPGELFF
TGTGCCAGCCAGGACCGCGGGACAGGGTTCCCCGGGGAGCTGTTTTTT
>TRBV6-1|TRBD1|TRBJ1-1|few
CASSEGRWTGIGAFF
TGTGCCAGCAGTGAAGGACGATGGACAGGGATCGGAGCTTTCTTT
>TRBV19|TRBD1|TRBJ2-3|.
CASSQSDRGDTQYF
TGTGCCAGTAGTCAAAGCGACAGGGGCGATACGCAGTATTTT
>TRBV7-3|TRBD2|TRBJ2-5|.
CASSRSGGGETQYF
TGTGCCAGCAGCCGTAGCGGGGGTGGGGAGACCCAGTACTTC
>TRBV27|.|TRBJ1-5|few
CASSLRWGTGANQPQHF
TGTGCCAGCAGTTTACGCTGGGGAACAGGCGCTAATCAGCCCCAGCATTTT
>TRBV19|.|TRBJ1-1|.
CASNTGFAEAFF
TGTGCCAGTAACACAGGGTTTGCTGAAGCTTTCTTT
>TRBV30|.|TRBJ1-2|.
CAWSPLGGGNYGYTF
TGTGCCTGGAGTCCGCTCGGCGGGGGGAACTATGGCTACACCTTC
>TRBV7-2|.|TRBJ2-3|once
CASSLVLSTDTQYF
TGTGCCAGCAGCTTAGTTCTGAGCACAGATACGCAGTATTTT